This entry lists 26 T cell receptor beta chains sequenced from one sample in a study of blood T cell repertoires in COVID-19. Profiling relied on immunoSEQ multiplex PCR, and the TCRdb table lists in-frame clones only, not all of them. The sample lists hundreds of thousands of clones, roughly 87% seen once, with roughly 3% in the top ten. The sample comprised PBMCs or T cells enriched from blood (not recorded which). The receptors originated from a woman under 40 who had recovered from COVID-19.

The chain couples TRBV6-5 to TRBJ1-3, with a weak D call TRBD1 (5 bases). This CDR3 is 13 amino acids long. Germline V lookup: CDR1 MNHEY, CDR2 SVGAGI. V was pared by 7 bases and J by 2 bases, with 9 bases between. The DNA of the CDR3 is TGTGCCAGCACGGGGGGTCCTGGAAACACCATATATTTT. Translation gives CASTGGPGNTIYF.

CDR3 coding DNA: TGTGCCAGCAGCACCGCGAGCACCGAAGATCAGCCCCAGCATTTT. Translation gives CASSTASTEDQPQHF. The genes are TRBV7-9 and TRBJ1-5; D remains ambiguous. The CDR3 has 15 amino acids. V shed 5 bases and J shed 5 bases, with 16 bases lying between them. Germline V gene lookup returns CDR1 SEHNR and CDR2 FQNEAQ (reference sequence).

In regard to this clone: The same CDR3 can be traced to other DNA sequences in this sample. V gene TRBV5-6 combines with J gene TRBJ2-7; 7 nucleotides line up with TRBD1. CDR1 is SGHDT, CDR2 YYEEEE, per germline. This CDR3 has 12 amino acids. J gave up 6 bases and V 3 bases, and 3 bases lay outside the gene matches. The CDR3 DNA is TGTGCCAGCAGCTCGACAGGGTCCGAGCAGTACTTC. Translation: CASSSTGSEQYF.

The CDR3 sequence is CASSLGHSYEQYF. The CDR3 DNA reads as TGTGCCAGCAGCCTTGGACACTCCTACGAGCAGTACTTC. J is TRBJ2-7 and V is TRBV5-8, with D perhaps TRBD1 (5 bases). Germline CDR1 and CDR2: SGHTS and YDEGEE. V was cut by 4 bases and J by 0 bases, with 8 bases left in between. This CDR3 is built from 13 residues. Full variable domain (remainder filled in from reference TRBV5-8 and TRBJ2-7): EAGVTQSPTHLIKTRGQQATLRCSPISGHTSVYWYQQALGLGLQFLLWYDEGEERNRGNFPPRFSGRQFPNYSSELNVNALELEDSALYLCASSLGHSYEQYFGPGTRLTVT.

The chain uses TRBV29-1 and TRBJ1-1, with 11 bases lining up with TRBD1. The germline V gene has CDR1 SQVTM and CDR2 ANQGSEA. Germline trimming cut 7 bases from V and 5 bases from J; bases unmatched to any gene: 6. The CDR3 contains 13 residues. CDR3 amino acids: CSADRGPGTEAFF. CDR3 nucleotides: TGCAGCGCGGACAGGGGGCCTGGGACTGAAGCTTTCTTT. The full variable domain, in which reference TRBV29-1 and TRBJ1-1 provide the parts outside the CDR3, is SAVISQKPSRDICQRGTSLTIQCQVDSQVTMMFWYRQQPGQSLTLIATANQGSEATYESGFVIDKFPISRPNLTFSTLTVSNMSPEDSSIYLCSADRGPGTEAFFGQGTRLTVV.

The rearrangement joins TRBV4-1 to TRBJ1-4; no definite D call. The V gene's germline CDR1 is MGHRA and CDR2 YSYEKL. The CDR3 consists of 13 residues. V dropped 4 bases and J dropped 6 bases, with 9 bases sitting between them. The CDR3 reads CASSLREDEKLFF. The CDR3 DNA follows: TGCGCCAGCAGCCTTAGGGAGGATGAAAAACTGTTTTTT.

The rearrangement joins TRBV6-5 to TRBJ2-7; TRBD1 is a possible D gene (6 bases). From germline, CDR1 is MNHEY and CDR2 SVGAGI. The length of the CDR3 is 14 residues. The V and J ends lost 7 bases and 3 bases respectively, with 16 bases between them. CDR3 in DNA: TGTGCCAGCACCTCCGATATGGACAGCTACGAGCAGTACTTC. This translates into CASTSDMDSYEQYF.

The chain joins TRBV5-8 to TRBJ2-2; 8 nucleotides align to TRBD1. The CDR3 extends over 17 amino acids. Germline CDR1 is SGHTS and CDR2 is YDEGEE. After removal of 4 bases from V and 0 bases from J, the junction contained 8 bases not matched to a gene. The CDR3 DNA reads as TGTGCCAGCAGCCGGTGGCAGGGGGCGTCGAACACCGGGGAGCTGTTTTTT. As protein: CASSRWQGASNTGELFF.

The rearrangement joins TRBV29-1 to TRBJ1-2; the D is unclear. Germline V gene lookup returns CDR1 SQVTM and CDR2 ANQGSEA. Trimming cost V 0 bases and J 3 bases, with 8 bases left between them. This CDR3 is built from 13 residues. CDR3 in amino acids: CSVEESQYYGYTF. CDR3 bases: TGCAGCGTTGAAGAATCACAGTACTATGGCTACACCTTC.

The CDR3 DNA follows: TGTGCCAGCAGCTTGGCGGGAGGGGGAGAGACCCAGTACTTC. Protein: CASSLAGGGETQYF. This chain joins TRBV5-4 and TRBJ2-5; 8 bases are shared with TRBD2. J lost 4 bases, V lost 0 bases, and 2 bases had no gene match. The germline V gene has CDR1 SGHNT and CDR2 YYREEE (reference sequence). The CDR3 is 14 residues long.

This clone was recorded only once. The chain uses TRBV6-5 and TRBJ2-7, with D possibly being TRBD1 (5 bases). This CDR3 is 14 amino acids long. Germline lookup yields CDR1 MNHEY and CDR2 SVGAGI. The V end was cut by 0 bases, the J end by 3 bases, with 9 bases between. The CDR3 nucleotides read TGTGCCAGCAGTTACTCGCAGGGTGTCTACGAGCAGTACTTC. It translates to CASSYSQGVYEQYF.

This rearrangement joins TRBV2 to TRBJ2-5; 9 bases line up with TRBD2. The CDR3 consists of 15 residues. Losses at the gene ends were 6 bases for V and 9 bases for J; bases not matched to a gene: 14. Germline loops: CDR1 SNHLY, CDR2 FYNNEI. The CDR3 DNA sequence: TGTGCCAGCAGGTATAGCGGGGGACCTCGTGGGGCCCAGTACTTC. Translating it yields CASRYSGGPRGAQYF.

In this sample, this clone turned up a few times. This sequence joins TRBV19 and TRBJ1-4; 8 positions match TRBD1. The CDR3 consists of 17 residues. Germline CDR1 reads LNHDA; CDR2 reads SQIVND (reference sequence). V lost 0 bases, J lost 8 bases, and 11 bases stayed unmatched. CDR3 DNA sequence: TGTGCCAGTAGTATAGACCGTGCGGGGACAGGCACCGAAAAACTGTTTTTT. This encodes CASSIDRAGTGTEKLFF.

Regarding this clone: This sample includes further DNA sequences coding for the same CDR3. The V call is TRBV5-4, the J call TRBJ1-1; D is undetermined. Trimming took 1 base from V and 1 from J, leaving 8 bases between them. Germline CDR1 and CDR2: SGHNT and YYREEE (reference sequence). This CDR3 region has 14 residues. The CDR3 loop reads CASSLRGGNTEAFF. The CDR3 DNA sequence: TGTGCCAGCAGCTTGAGAGGCGGGAACACTGAAGCTTTCTTT.

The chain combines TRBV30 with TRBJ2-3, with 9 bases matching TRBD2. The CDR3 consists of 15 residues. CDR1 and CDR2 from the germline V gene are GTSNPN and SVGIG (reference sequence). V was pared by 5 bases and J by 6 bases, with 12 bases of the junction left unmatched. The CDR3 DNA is TGTGCCTGGGGCCGAGGTGGCGGGGGGGCCGATACGCAGTATTTT. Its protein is CAWGRGGGGADTQYF.

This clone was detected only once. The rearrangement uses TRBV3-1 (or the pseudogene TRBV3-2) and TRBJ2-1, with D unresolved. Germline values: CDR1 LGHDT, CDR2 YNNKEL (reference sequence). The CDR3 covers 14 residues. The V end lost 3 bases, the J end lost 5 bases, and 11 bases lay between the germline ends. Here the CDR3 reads CASSHQWQNNEQFF. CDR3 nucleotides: TGTGCCAGCAGCCACCAGTGGCAGAACAATGAGCAGTTCTTC.

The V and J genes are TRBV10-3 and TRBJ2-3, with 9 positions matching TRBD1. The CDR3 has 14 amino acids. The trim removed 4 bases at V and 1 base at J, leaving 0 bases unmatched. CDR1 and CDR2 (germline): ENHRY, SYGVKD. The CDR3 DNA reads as TGTGCCATCAGTGGACAGGGGGGCACAGATACGCAGTATTTT. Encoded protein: CAISGQGGTDTQYF.

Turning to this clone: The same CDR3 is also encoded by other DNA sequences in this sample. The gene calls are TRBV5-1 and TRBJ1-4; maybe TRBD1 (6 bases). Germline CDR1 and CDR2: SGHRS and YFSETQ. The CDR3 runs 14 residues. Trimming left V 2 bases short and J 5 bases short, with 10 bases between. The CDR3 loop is CASSLGQQNEKLFF. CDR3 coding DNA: TGCGCCAGCAGCTTAGGACAGCAAAATGAAAAACTGTTTTTT.

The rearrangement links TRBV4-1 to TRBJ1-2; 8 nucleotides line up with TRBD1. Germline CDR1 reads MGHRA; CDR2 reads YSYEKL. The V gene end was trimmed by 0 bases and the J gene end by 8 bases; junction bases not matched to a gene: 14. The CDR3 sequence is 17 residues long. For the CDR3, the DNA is TGCGCCAGCAGCCAAGAGGCCTCGCGGCAGGGGGCGCGAGGCTACACCTTC. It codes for CASSQEASRQGARGYTF.

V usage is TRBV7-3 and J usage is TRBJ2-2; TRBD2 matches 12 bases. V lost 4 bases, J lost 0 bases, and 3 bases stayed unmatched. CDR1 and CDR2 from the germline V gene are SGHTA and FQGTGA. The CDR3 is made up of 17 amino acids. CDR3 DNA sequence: TGTGCCAGCAGCTGGACTAGCGGGGCCTCGAACACCGGGGAGCTGTTTTTT. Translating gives CASSWTSGASNTGELFF.

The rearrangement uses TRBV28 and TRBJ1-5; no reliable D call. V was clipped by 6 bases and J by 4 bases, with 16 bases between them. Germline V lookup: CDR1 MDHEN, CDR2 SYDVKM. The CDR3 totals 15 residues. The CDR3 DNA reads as TGTGCCAGCAGACTAGAACCGGGAAGAAATCAGCCCCAGCATTTT. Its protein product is CASRLEPGRNQPQHF. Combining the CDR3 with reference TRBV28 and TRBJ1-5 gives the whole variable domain DVKVTQSSRYLVKRTGEKVFLECVQDMDHENMFWYRQDPGLGLRLIYFSYDVKMKEKGDIPEGYSVSREKKERFSLILESASTNQTSMYLCASRLEPGRNQPQHFGDGTRLSIL.

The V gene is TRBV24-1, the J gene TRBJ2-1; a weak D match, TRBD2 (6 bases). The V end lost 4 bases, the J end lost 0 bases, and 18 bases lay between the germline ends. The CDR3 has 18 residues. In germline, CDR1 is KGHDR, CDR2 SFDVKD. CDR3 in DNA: TGTGCCACCAGTGACCAGGCTTGGGGGGTCAGCTCCTACAATGAGCAGTTCTTC. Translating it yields CATSDQAWGVSSYNEQFF.

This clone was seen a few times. CDR3 in amino acids: CASSWQGHYYNEKLFF. The DNA of the CDR3 is TGTGCCAGCAGCTGGCAGGGCCATTACTATAATGAAAAACTGTTTTTT. This chain links TRBV11-2 with TRBJ1-4, with D perhaps TRBD1 (5 bases). The CDR3 spans 16 residues. Germline V gene sequence: CDR1 SGHAT, CDR2 FQNNGV. With 4 bases removed from V and 4 bases from J, the gap between germline ends came to 16 bases.

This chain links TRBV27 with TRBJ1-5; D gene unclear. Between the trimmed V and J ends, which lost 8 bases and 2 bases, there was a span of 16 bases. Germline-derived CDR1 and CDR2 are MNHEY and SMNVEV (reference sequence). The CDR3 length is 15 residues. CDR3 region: CASHGQGSGNQPQHF. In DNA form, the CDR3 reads TGTGCCAGCCACGGCCAAGGAAGCGGCAATCAGCCCCAGCATTTT.

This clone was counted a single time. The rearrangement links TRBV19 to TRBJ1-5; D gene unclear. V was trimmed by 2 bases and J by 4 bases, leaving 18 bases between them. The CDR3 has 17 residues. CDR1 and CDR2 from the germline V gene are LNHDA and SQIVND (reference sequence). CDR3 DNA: TGTGCCAGTAGTATATCTCCAATAGAGAGGATAAATCAGCCCCAGCATTTT. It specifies CASSISPIERINQPQHF.

CDR3 sequence: CASSRTLDEQFF. CDR3 sequence (DNA): TGCGCCAGCAGCAGGACACTCGATGAGCAGTTCTTC. The chain is built from TRBV5-1 and TRBJ2-1; perhaps TRBD1 as D (5 bases). The germline CDR1 and CDR2 sequences are SGHRS and YFSETQ. This CDR3 spans 12 amino acids. With 4 bases removed from V and 8 bases from J, the gap between germline ends came to 10 bases.